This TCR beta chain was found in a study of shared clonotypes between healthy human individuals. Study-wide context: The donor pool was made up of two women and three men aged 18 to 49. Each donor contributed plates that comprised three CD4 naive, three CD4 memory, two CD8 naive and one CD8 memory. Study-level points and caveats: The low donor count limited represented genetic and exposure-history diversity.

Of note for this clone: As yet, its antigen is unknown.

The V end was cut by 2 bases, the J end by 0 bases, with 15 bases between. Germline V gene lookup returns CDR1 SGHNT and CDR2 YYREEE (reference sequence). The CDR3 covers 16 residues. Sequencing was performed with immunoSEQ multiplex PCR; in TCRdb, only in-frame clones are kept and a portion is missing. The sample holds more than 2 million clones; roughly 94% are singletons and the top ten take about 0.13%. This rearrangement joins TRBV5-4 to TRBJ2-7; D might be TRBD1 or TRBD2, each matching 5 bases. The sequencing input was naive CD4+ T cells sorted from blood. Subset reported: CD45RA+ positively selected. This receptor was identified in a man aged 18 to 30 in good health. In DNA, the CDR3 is TGTGCCAGCAGCTTTGAGGGACCAGGTCGCTCCTACGAGCAGTACTTC. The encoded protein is CASSFEGPGRSYEQYF.